This T cell receptor beta chain was profiled in a study of blood T cell repertoires in COVID-19. Study details: The origin of the acute and convalescent COVID-19 samples was the United States, Italy and Spain. Nucleic acid was either cDNA or gDNA, and it came from T cells, B-cell-depleted T cells, or PBMCs.

Germline lookup yields CDR1 MNHEY and CDR2 SVGEGT. This CDR3 comprises 15 residues. Trimming cost V 4 bases and J 5 bases; bases outside gene matches: 6. In the study's own analysis: Reference gene primer amplification gave estimated nucleated cell counts. Generated by immunoSEQ multiplex PCR, the TCRdb table keeps only in-frame clones and is missing some. The DNA gave D and trimming, while V, J and clone size come from that table. Here the sample spans 200,000 to 250,000 clones, around 84% being singletons. Source material: peripheral blood. The V and J genes are TRBV6-2 or TRBV6-3 and TRBJ2-3; 10 bases match TRBD2. The origin of this receptor is a man aged 30 to 45 with active or convalescent COVID-19. CDR3 nucleotide sequence: TGTGCCAGCAGTTCGATCCTAGCGGGAGTAGATACGCAGTATTTT. This encodes CASSSILAGVDTQYF.